The present T cell receptor (beta chain) was sequenced within a study of radiation and T cells in renal cell carcinoma. This clone was seen a few times. Time point in this sample: baseline pretreatment blood. The sample's treatment: 15 Gy SBRT to primary tumor, nephrectomy 4 weeks later. This CDR3 has 13 residues. CDR1 is MNHNY, CDR2 SVGAGI, per germline (reference sequence). Deletions cut 6 bases from V and 5 bases from J, with 13 bases between. The repertoire was sequenced with immunoSEQ multiplex PCR; TCRdb's copy has only in-frame clones and lacks some. The repertoire includes 120,000 to 150,000 clones, 88% of them detected once, and approximately 4% sits in the top ten.

This sample comprised blood, obtained from a patient whose treatment included radiotherapy and nephrectomy. The chain carries TRBV6-6 and TRBJ1-1; D is possibly TRBD1 (5 bases). The TCR was taken from an older woman with renal cell carcinoma. CDR3 DNA: TGTGCCAGCAGACACCTCCCAGGGACTGAAGCTTTCTTT. The encoded protein is CASRHLPGTEAFF.